The 8 T cell receptor beta chains below all came from one sample that was sequenced in a study of control samples from healthy donors and cancer patients. TCRdb keeps only in-frame clones here, not all; method: immunoSEQ multiplex PCR. The table includes roughly 120,000 clones, roughly nine tenths detected once. Sequenced material: blood. The receptors derive from a woman aged 18-30 years in good health.

The rearrangement uses TRBV28 and TRBJ1-5; the D is unclear. Germline CDR1 and CDR2: MDHEN and SYDVKM. V was shortened by 3 bases and J by 9 bases, with 12 bases between the two germline ends. The CDR3 consists of 13 residues. The CDR3 region is CASSFTTRMPQHF. CDR3 coding DNA: TGTGCCAGCAGTTTCACGACACGAATGCCCCAGCATTTT.

The chain couples TRBV2 to TRBJ1-1, with unresolved D. The V end was cut by 7 bases, the J end by 4 bases, with 13 bases between. CDR3 size: 13 residues. CDR1 and CDR2 from the germline V gene are SNHLY and FYNNEI. The CDR3 sequence is CASTIKGGTEAFF. CDR3 DNA: TGTGCCAGCACTATAAAGGGAGGCACTGAAGCTTTCTTT.

The chain couples TRBV27 to TRBJ2-1, with 13 bases lining up with TRBD2. Germline V gene data show CDR1 as MNHEY and CDR2 as SMNVEV (reference sequence). This CDR3 is 19 amino acids long. V was pared by 0 bases and J by 6 bases, with 11 bases of the junction left unmatched. The CDR3 coding sequence is TGTGCCAGCAGTTTATCCCAGACTAGCGGGGGGCCCGGGGGCAATGAGCAGTTCTTC. Its translation: CASSLSQTSGGPGGNEQFF.

This clone is deemed medium-sized. For the CDR3, the DNA is TGCGCCAGCAGTGAGTCGAGGGACGGCAACACTGAAGCTTTCTTT. Translation gives CASSESRDGNTEAFF. The chain is built from TRBV10-1 and TRBJ1-1; maybe TRBD1 (5 bases). The CDR3 runs to 15 residues. From germline, CDR1 is WNHNN and CDR2 SYGVQD (reference sequence). V was pared by 0 bases and J by 2 bases, with 10 bases between.

The chain combines TRBV28 with TRBJ2-2; TRBD2 aligns across 10 bases. V shed 7 bases and J 6 bases; nucleotides not matched to a gene: 8. There are 15 residues in the CDR3. Germline CDR1 reads MDHEN; CDR2 reads SYDVKM. The CDR3: CASNPRLAGAGELFF. CDR3 in DNA: TGTGCCAGCAACCCCCGTCTAGCGGGAGCCGGGGAGCTGTTTTTT.

The chain uses TRBV2 and TRBJ2-5; 7 nucleotides agree with TRBD1. CDR1 and CDR2 (germline): SNHLY, FYNNEI. V lost 3 bases, J lost 2 bases, and 6 bases stayed unmatched. This CDR3 spans 15 amino acids. CDR3 in DNA: TGTGCCAGCAGTGAGACAGGGCCTGTGCAAGAGACCCAGTACTTC. It encodes CASSETGPVQETQYF.

CDR3 amino acids: CASKEHISGNTIYF. CDR3 DNA: TGTGCCAGCAAAGAACACATCTCTGGAAACACCATATATTTT. This chain links TRBV28 with TRBJ1-3; D gene ambiguous. V was trimmed by 7 bases and J by 0 bases, leaving 10 bases between them. Germline V gene sequence: CDR1 MDHEN, CDR2 SYDVKM. The CDR3 extends over 14 amino acids.

This chain joins TRBV15 and TRBJ2-2; D remains ambiguous. Germline lookup yields CDR1 LNHNV and CDR2 YYDKDF (reference sequence). Trimming left V 7 bases short and J 6 bases short, with 15 bases between. The CDR3 has 14 residues. The CDR3 sequence is CATTHPGTAGELFF. CDR3 coding DNA: TGTGCCACCACCCACCCAGGAACGGCCGGGGAGCTGTTTTTT. Using reference TRBV15 and TRBJ2-2 for the parts outside the CDR3, the full variable domain is DAMVIQNPRYQVTQFGKPVTLSCSQTLNHNVMYWYQQKSSQAPKLLFHYYDKDFNNEADTPDNFQSRRPNTSFCFLDIRSPGLGDTAMYLCATTHPGTAGELFFGEGSRLTVL.